Each of the 30 T cell receptor beta chains below was sequenced from the same sample in a study of shared clonotypes between healthy human individuals. Here immunoSEQ multiplex PCR was the method, and the copy in TCRdb shows in-frame clones only, minus some. This sample has roughly 1 million clones, with approximately 68% found just once. The sample taken for sequencing was memory CD4+ T cells sorted from blood. As for subset: CD45RA-negative fraction. All receptors come from a young man in good health.

The rearrangement links TRBV7-8 to TRBJ2-2; D remains ambiguous. V was clipped by 1 base and J by 4 bases, with 10 bases between them. The CDR3 has 15 residues. CDR1 and CDR2 from the germline V gene are SGHVS and FQNEAQ. CDR3 DNA: TGTGCCAGCAGCTTAGTGTCAGGTGTCACCGGGGAGCTGTTTTTT. Amino acid sequence: CASSLVSGVTGELFF.

The V and J genes are TRBV5-4 and TRBJ1-1, with no clear D. The V end lost 2 bases, the J end lost 2 bases, and 13 bases lay between the germline ends. Germline lookup yields CDR1 SGHNT and CDR2 YYREEE (reference sequence). This CDR3 has 15 residues. This CDR3 is CASSLDPQHNTEAFF. The DNA of the CDR3 is TGTGCCAGCAGCTTAGACCCACAGCACAACACTGAAGCTTTCTTT.

The chain carries TRBV6-5 and TRBJ2-2; D remains ambiguous. The CDR3 consists of 13 residues. The V gene lost 0 bases and the J gene lost 9 bases, with 8 bases spanning the gap. Germline lookup yields CDR1 MNHEY and CDR2 SVGAGI. The CDR3 bases are TGTGCCAGCAGTTACTCGGCAGGTTGGGAGCTGTTTTTT. Encoded protein: CASSYSAGWELFF.

The J gene is TRBJ2-7, the V gene TRBV29-1, with 9 bases fitting TRBD1. Trimming cost V 4 bases and J 4 bases; bases outside gene matches: 5. In germline, CDR1 is SQVTM, CDR2 ANQGSEA. This CDR3 spans 13 amino acids. The CDR3 protein is CSVAGQGSYEQYF. The CDR3 DNA reads TGCAGCGTTGCCGGACAGGGGAGTTACGAGCAGTACTTC.

The gene calls are TRBV6-5 and TRBJ1-2; the D gene is possibly TRBD1 (6 bases). The CDR3 runs 15 residues. The germline V gene encodes CDR1 MNHEY and CDR2 SVGAGI. Trimming cost V 0 bases and J 7 bases, with 15 bases left between them. The CDR3 DNA reads as TGTGCCAGCAGTTACTCGGGGGCAGGGAGGAGTGGCTACACCTTC. Translating gives CASSYSGAGRSGYTF.

This clone was recorded at least ten times. This rearrangement joins TRBV6-1 to TRBJ1-4; D is perhaps TRBD1 (6 bases). V was pared by 5 bases and J by 5 bases, with 15 bases between. The germline CDR1 and CDR2 sequences are MNHNS and SASEGT. This CDR3 is 15 amino acids long. The CDR3 protein is CASSSTGNFNEKLFF. DNA for the CDR3: TGTGCCAGCAGTAGTACAGGGAATTTCAATGAAAAACTGTTTTTT.

This chain uses TRBV2 with TRBJ2-6; 7 positions match TRBD1. V gave up 3 bases and J gave up 3 bases; unmatched junction bases: 11. The germline V gene has CDR1 SNHLY and CDR2 FYNNEI. CDR3 length: 18 amino acids. CDR3 nucleotides: TGTGCCAGCAGTGATAGGGACAGTGAAGGTTTTGGGGCCAACGTCCTGACTTTC. Protein product: CASSDRDSEGFGANVLTF. Full variable domain (outside the CDR3, taken from reference TRBV2 and TRBJ2-6): EPEVTQTPSHQVTQMGQEVILRCVPISNHLYFYWYRQILGQKVEFLVSFYNNEISEKSEIFDDQFSVERPDGSNFTLKIRSTKLEDSAMYFCASSDRDSEGFGANVLTFGAGSRLTVL.

The chain joins TRBV27 to TRBJ2-1; 7 nucleotides agree with TRBD1. The germline CDR1 and CDR2 sequences are MNHEY and SMNVEV (reference sequence). The CDR3 runs 17 residues. V was clipped by 6 bases and J by 0 bases; unmatched bases: 11. CDR3 DNA sequence: TGTGCCAGCAGCAGACAGGGTGGTTCCCTCTCCTACAATGAGCAGTTCTTC. It translates to CASSRQGGSLSYNEQFF.

This chain uses TRBV11-3 with TRBJ2-3, with no clear D. Germline loops: CDR1 SGHNT, CDR2 YENEEA. The length of the CDR3 is 12 residues. Trimming pared 5 bases from V and 7 bases from J, leaving 10 bases between. Here the CDR3 DNA reads TGTGCCAGCAGCCCGAGTGGGAATACGCAGTATTTT. It encodes CASSPSGNTQYF.

The chain combines TRBV4-3 with TRBJ2-4; 7 bases map to TRBD2. Germline values: CDR1 LGHNA, CDR2 YSLEER. The CDR3 sequence is 20 residues long. The V segment lost 0 bases and the J segment 0 bases; nucleotides outside the gene matches: 14. CDR3 protein: CASSQDSPAGTSRAKNIQYF. DNA of the CDR3: TGCGCCAGCAGCCAAGATAGTCCAGCGGGAACCTCTAGAGCCAAAAACATTCAGTACTTC.

Only one count was recorded for this clone. The chain is built from TRBV10-1 and TRBJ2-7; D is undetermined. V shed 3 bases and J shed 1 base, with 7 bases lying between them. This CDR3 spans 13 amino acids. CDR1 and CDR2 from the germline V gene are WNHNN and SYGVQD (reference sequence). In nucleotides, the CDR3 is TGCGCCAGCAGTGAATACAGATCCTACGAGCAGTACTTC. Translating it yields CASSEYRSYEQYF.

The chain joins TRBV18 to TRBJ2-3, with 7 bases identical to TRBD1. CDR3 length: 15 residues. From germline, CDR1 is KGHSH and CDR2 LQKENI. V was clipped by 5 bases and J by 0 bases; unmatched bases: 5. The CDR3 reads CASSGYRGSTDTQYF. In nucleotides, the CDR3 is TGTGCCAGCTCAGGGTACAGGGGCAGCACAGATACGCAGTATTTT.

In its sample, this clone was seen many times. This sequence joins TRBV7-2 and TRBJ1-3; 8 bases agree with TRBD1. The CDR3 has 17 amino acids. With 0 bases clipped from V and 2 bases from J, the junction kept 6 bases outside the gene matches. Germline-derived CDR1 and CDR2 are SGHTA and FQGNSA. The CDR3 here is CASSLAVQGAAGNTIYF. CDR3 nucleotide sequence: TGTGCCAGCAGCTTAGCCGTCCAGGGGGCAGCTGGAAACACCATATATTTT.

CDR3 sequence (DNA): TGTGCCTGCACCCGGGACAGGGCTGGGGCCAACGTCCTGACTTTC. Protein: CACTRDRAGANVLTF. The chain employs TRBV30 and TRBJ2-6; 9 nucleotides line up with TRBD1. Germline CDR1 reads GTSNPN; CDR2 reads SVGIG (reference sequence). The V segment lost 6 bases and the J segment 2 bases; nucleotides outside the gene matches: 5. The CDR3 runs 15 residues.

Notes on this clone: This specimen includes other DNA sequences encoding the same CDR3. This rearrangement joins TRBV10-3 to TRBJ2-3, with 15 bases lining up with TRBD2. The J segment lost 1 base and the V segment lost 5 bases, leaving 4 bases of the junction unmatched. This CDR3 comprises 17 residues. The germline V gene encodes CDR1 ENHRY and CDR2 SYGVKD. The CDR3 is CAISLGLAGGGTDTQYF. CDR3 coding DNA: TGTGCCATCAGTTTGGGACTAGCGGGGGGTGGCACAGATACGCAGTATTTT.

The V and J genes are TRBV6-6 and TRBJ2-5; 12 positions match TRBD1. CDR1 is MNHNY, CDR2 SVGAGI, per germline (reference sequence). J lost 5 bases, V lost 6 bases, and 7 bases had no gene match. CDR3 length equals 15 residues. DNA of the CDR3: TGTGCCAGCAGCCGGGGACAGGGGGCGCAGGAGACCCAGTACTTC. Amino acids: CASSRGQGAQETQYF.

This chain connects TRBV6-1 to TRBJ1-6, with TRBD1 matching over 7 bases. Germline CDR1 is MNHNS and CDR2 is SASEGT. This CDR3 region has 14 residues. With 5 bases clipped from V and 7 bases from J, the junction kept 5 bases outside the gene matches. The CDR3 region has the DNA TGTGCCAGCAGTCGTACAGGGGCGAATTCACCCCTCCACTTT. Its protein product is CASSRTGANSPLHF.

This clone was observed a single time. The chain recombines TRBV9 with TRBJ2-5; TRBD1 is a possible D gene (6 bases). The CDR3 runs to 14 residues. The germline V gene has CDR1 SGDLS and CDR2 YYNGEE. Trimming left V 4 bases short and J 2 bases short, with 12 bases between. Here the CDR3 DNA reads TGTGCCAGCAGCCCCGGGACACTTCAAGAGACCCAGTACTTC. Its translation: CASSPGTLQETQYF.

The CDR3 DNA follows: TGTGCCTGGAGGGCGGGAGGTCATACGCAGTATTTT. It yields the protein CAWRAGGHTQYF. V and J are TRBV30 and TRBJ2-3; 8 nucleotides agree with TRBD2. Germline V gene data show CDR1 as GTSNPN and CDR2 as SVGIG (reference sequence). CDR3 size: 12 residues. Trimming at V came to 3 bases and at J to 7 bases, leaving 3 bases not matched to a gene.

The chain has TRBV9 and TRBJ2-7; 8 bases map to TRBD1. This CDR3 has 16 residues. Losses at the gene ends were 4 bases for V and 0 bases for J; bases not matched to a gene: 9. Germline values: CDR1 SGDLS, CDR2 YYNGEE. The CDR3 DNA reads TGTGCCAGCAGCCCTCTGGGACAGGAGAACTCCTACGAGCAGTACTTC. Its translation is CASSPLGQENSYEQYF.

Here the CDR3 reads CASSLPGRGIDTGELFF. The CDR3 coding sequence is TGTGCCAGCAGTTTACCGGGACGGGGGATAGACACCGGGGAGCTGTTTTTT. The rearrangement uses TRBV28 and TRBJ2-2; possible D gene TRBD2, 6 bases. CDR3 length: 17 residues. Trimming removed 2 bases at V and 3 bases at J, with 16 bases between. Germline V CDR1 and CDR2: MDHEN, SYDVKM. Filled out from reference TRBV28 and TRBJ2-2, the complete variable domain reads DVKVTQSSRYLVKRTGEKVFLECVQDMDHENMFWYRQDPGLGLRLIYFSYDVKMKEKGDIPEGYSVSREKKERFSLILESASTNQTSMYLCASSLPGRGIDTGELFFGEGSRLTVL.

Regarding this clone: This sample also contains other DNA sequences that code for the same CDR3. The rearrangement joins TRBV5-4 to TRBJ1-3; a weak D match, TRBD1 (5 bases). The germline V gene encodes CDR1 SGHNT and CDR2 YYREEE (reference sequence). V was shortened by 0 bases and J by 0 bases, with 7 bases between the two germline ends. This CDR3 has 15 amino acids. The CDR3 sequence is CASSLDQGSGNTIYF. The CDR3 DNA reads TGTGCCAGCAGCTTGGATCAGGGCTCTGGAAACACCATATATTTT.

This chain connects TRBV19 to TRBJ2-5; TRBD2 matches at 8 bases. The ends lost 6 bases at V and 0 bases at J; junction bases unmatched: 6. CDR1 is LNHDA, CDR2 SQIVND, per germline (reference sequence). The CDR3 is made up of 15 amino acids. The CDR3 bases are TGTGCCAGTAGAATTGGCGGGGGGAACCAAGAGACCCAGTACTTC. Protein product: CASRIGGGNQETQYF.

This rearrangement joins TRBV7-2 to TRBJ2-7; 9 bases fit TRBD2. The CDR3 loop spans 16 amino acids. J gave up 2 bases and V 1 base, and 6 bases lay outside the gene matches. Germline-derived CDR1 and CDR2 are SGHTA and FQGNSA. The chain's CDR3 is CASSLGSSGATYEQYF. Written as DNA, the CDR3 is TGTGCCAGCAGCTTAGGTTCTAGCGGGGCTACCTACGAGCAGTACTTC.

This chain links TRBV2 with TRBJ2-7; tentative D call: TRBD1 (5 bases). Germline V CDR1 and CDR2: SNHLY, FYNNEI. The V and J ends lost 3 bases and 7 bases respectively, with 10 bases between them. The CDR3 covers 12 residues. The CDR3 DNA reads as TGTGCCAGCAGTGAGGCAGGGTGGGAGCAGTACTTC. Translated, it gives CASSEAGWEQYF.

Concerning this clone: With a much larger clone just one base away, this may be a read error. The rearrangement links TRBV7-9 to TRBJ2-5; D perhaps matches TRBD2 (5 bases). The closer fit of TRBJ2-7 to the DNA end suggests the J call may be wrong. Germline CDR1 and CDR2: SEHNR and FQNEAQ (reference sequence). This CDR3 contains 12 residues. Here the CDR3 DNA reads TGTGCCAGCAGCTTCGGGGCCTACGAGCAGTACTTC. Translated, it gives CASSFGAYEQYF.

The sample holds a few counts of this clone. This chain joins TRBV6-1 and TRBJ1-3; D gene uncertain. CDR3 length: 14 residues. Germline loops: CDR1 MNHNS, CDR2 SASEGT. Trimming shortened V by 2 bases and J by 8 bases, and 13 bases separated the two germline ends. The DNA for the CDR3 is TGTGCCAGCAGTGAACGGGTCCCCGTCGACACCATATATTTT. It is translated as CASSERVPVDTIYF.

This clone appeared a single time. CDR3 bases: TGTGCCAGCAGTTACAAACGGACAGGGATGGTCAATGAGCAGTTCTTC. This translates into CASSYKRTGMVNEQFF. The chain is built from TRBV6-5 and TRBJ2-1, with 8 positions matching TRBD1. This CDR3 comprises 16 residues. Germline lookup yields CDR1 MNHEY and CDR2 SVGAGI. V trimming: 2 bases; J trimming: 6 bases; junction bases outside the gene matches: 9.

This clone appeared a single time. The rearrangement links TRBV27 to TRBJ1-2; 7 bases line up with TRBD1. This CDR3 contains 17 residues. Germline V gene sequence: CDR1 MNHEY, CDR2 SMNVEV (reference sequence). With V trimmed by 5 bases and J by 4 bases, 16 bases remained unmatched. In nucleotides, the CDR3 is TGTGCCAGCAGTCGGGACGGGGCTTCTCAGGGGGGCTATGGCTACACCTTC. Translation: CASSRDGASQGGYGYTF.

The chain carries TRBV28 and TRBJ1-5, with D hard to call. V gave up 2 bases and J gave up 5 bases, with 22 bases separating them. Germline loops: CDR1 MDHEN, CDR2 SYDVKM. This CDR3 region has 18 residues. The CDR3 sequence is CASSLPYRGGLGDQPQHF. DNA of the CDR3: TGTGCCAGCAGTTTACCTTACCGCGGAGGGTTGGGCGATCAGCCCCAGCATTTT.